These 24 T cell receptor beta chains were all obtained from the same sample, sequenced in a study of blood T cell repertoires in COVID-19 (dated by TCRdb to 2019 to 2021). Library preparation employed the immunoSEQ multiplex PCR assay. This is the immuneACCESS table as TCRdb keeps it, with only in-frame sequences that have V and J called. A part of the clones is gone; compared with another copy, unresolved V genes explain less than half, and the rest is unexplained. This sample has about 130,000 clones in its table, and approximately 77% of those were observed once. The top ten hold more than 15% of the sample. The specimen was peripheral blood. All receptors come from a man older than 75 with acute or convalescent COVID-19.

This clone was seen only once. J is TRBJ2-3 and V is TRBV9, with TRBD1 matching 7 bases. Germline V gene sequence: CDR1 SGDLS, CDR2 YYNGEE. With V trimmed by 0 bases and J by 3 bases, 4 bases remained unmatched. The CDR3 runs to 15 residues. CDR3 in amino acids: CASSVDAGGTDTQYF. The CDR3 region has the DNA TGTGCCAGCAGCGTAGATGCAGGGGGTACAGATACGCAGTATTTT.

This clone was counted between two and nine times. The J gene is TRBJ1-3, the V gene TRBV5-1; perhaps TRBD1 as D (5 bases). Trimming took off 4 bases at V and 1 base at J, with 9 bases between the two ends. The CDR3 has 14 amino acids. CDR1 and CDR2 from the germline V gene are SGHRS and YFSETQ. Here the CDR3 DNA reads TGCGCCAGCAGCCTTTCAGGGTCTGGAAACACCATATATTTT. It translates to CASSLSGSGNTIYF.

The CDR3 sequence: CASSEGRGWNSPLHF. The CDR3 DNA is TGTGCCAGCAGTGAAGGAAGGGGTTGGAATTCACCCCTCCACTTT. This chain links TRBV2 with TRBJ1-6; a possible D gene is TRBD1 (5 bases). CDR3 length: 15 residues. Germline CDR1 reads SNHLY; CDR2 reads FYNNEI. Trimming took 1 base from V and 7 from J, leaving 11 bases between them.

The V call is TRBV7-9, the J call TRBJ2-6, with TRBD1 identical over 9 bases. With 5 bases clipped from V and 0 bases from J, the junction kept 8 bases outside the gene matches. From germline, CDR1 is SEHNR and CDR2 FQNEAQ (reference sequence). The CDR3 extends over 18 amino acids. CDR3: CASSTIQGANSGANVLTF. The CDR3 coding sequence is TGTGCCAGCAGCACGATACAGGGGGCTAACTCTGGGGCCAACGTCCTGACTTTC.

This chain links TRBV4-3 with TRBJ1-2; D not certain. The ends were cut back, 0 bases at V and 8 bases at J, with 16 bases in the middle. The CDR3 sequence is 15 residues long. Germline V lookup: CDR1 LGHNA, CDR2 YSLEER. The CDR3 loop is CASSQDRGSPVGYTF. As DNA, the CDR3 is TGCGCCAGCAGCCAAGACCGGGGTTCTCCAGTCGGCTACACCTTC.

The J gene is TRBJ2-2, the V gene TRBV28; TRBD1 matches 8 bases. The CDR3 extends over 16 amino acids. Germline CDR1 reads MDHEN; CDR2 reads SYDVKM. J was trimmed by 8 bases and V by 2 bases; bases with no gene match: 10. CDR3 nucleotide sequence: TGTGCCAGCAGTTTAAGGACAGGGCTCTCCAGTGGGGAGCTGTTTTTT. Its translation is CASSLRTGLSSGELFF. The entire variable domain, with the rest obtained from reference TRBV28 and TRBJ2-2, is as follows: DVKVTQSSRYLVKRTGEKVFLECVQDMDHENMFWYRQDPGLGLRLIYFSYDVKMKEKGDIPEGYSVSREKKERFSLILESASTNQTSMYLCASSLRTGLSSGELFFGEGSRLTVL.

Many counts were recorded for this clone. The J gene is TRBJ1-6, the V gene TRBV7-9, with TRBD1 as a possible D gene (5 bases). This CDR3 is built from 15 residues. Germline lookup yields CDR1 SEHNR and CDR2 FQNEAQ (reference sequence). Trimming shortened V by 0 bases and J by 6 bases, and 9 bases separated the two germline ends. The CDR3 DNA reads TGTGCCAGCAGCTTAGCGCGTCAGGGTAATTCACCCCTCCACTTT. Residues: CASSLARQGNSPLHF.

The chain employs TRBV18 and TRBJ2-4, with D perhaps matching TRBD2 (5 bases). The CDR3 contains 16 residues. Trimming took 3 bases from V and 7 from J, leaving 19 bases between them. The germline V gene encodes CDR1 KGHSH and CDR2 LQKENI. CDR3 sequence reads: CASSPAAFLGGNIQYF. The CDR3, as DNA: TGTGCCAGCTCACCCGCAGCGTTCCTAGGAGGTAACATTCAGTACTTC.

The gene calls are TRBV7-2 and TRBJ2-1; possibly TRBD2 for D (7 bases). Trimming left V 1 base short and J 1 base short, with 17 bases between. The germline V gene encodes CDR1 SGHTA and CDR2 FQGNSA. The CDR3 covers 18 residues. The chain's CDR3 is CASSLGSGRGRSYNEQFF. CDR3 DNA sequence: TGTGCCAGCAGCTTAGGCTCTGGGAGGGGGAGGTCCTACAATGAGCAGTTCTTC. The full variable domain, completed using reference TRBV7-2 and TRBJ2-1, is GAGVSQSPSNKVTEKGKDVELRCDPISGHTALYWYRQSLGQGLEFLIYFQGNSAPDKSGLPSDRFSAERTGGSVSTLTIQRTQQEDSAVYLCASSLGSGRGRSYNEQFFGPGTRLTVL.

This CDR3 reads CASSLTHRGGTGELFF. CDR3 coding DNA: TGTGCCAGTAGTCTCACCCACAGGGGTGGGACCGGGGAGCTGTTTTTT. This chain links TRBV19 with TRBJ2-2; 7 bases are a match to TRBD1. J gave up 5 bases and V 5 bases, and 11 bases lay outside the gene matches. The V gene's germline CDR1 is LNHDA and CDR2 SQIVND (reference sequence). This CDR3 has 16 residues.

The rearrangement joins TRBV9 to TRBJ2-6, with D uncertain. CDR1 SGDLS and CDR2 YYNGEE come from the germline V gene. The CDR3 is 13 amino acids. V was clipped by 3 bases and J by 3 bases, with 4 bases between them. The CDR3 DNA reads TGTGCCAGCAGCGGAGGTGGGGCCAACGTCCTGACTTTC. It is translated as CASSGGGANVLTF.

This clone is a singleton in its sample. The same CDR3 is also encoded by other DNA sequences in this sample. The J gene is TRBJ2-5, the V gene TRBV11-3; D ambiguous. The CDR3 is 12 amino acids. V lost 0 bases and J 4 bases, leaving 3 bases between the germline ends. Germline V lookup: CDR1 SGHNT, CDR2 YENEEA. CDR3 protein: CASSLDGETQYF. The CDR3 DNA reads TGTGCCAGCAGCTTAGACGGAGAGACCCAGTACTTC.

The chain employs TRBV19 and TRBJ1-5; no definite D call. Trimming stripped 0 bases from V and 5 bases from J, with 8 bases between. CDR1 is LNHDA and CDR2 is SQIVND in the germline V gene (reference sequence). This CDR3 comprises 14 residues. The CDR3 bases are TGTGCCAGTAGTATAGAATTCGGGTATCAGCCCCAGCATTTT. Amino acid sequence: CASSIEFGYQPQHF.

A single count supports this clone. V gene TRBV19 combines with J gene TRBJ1-1, with 10 bases aligning to TRBD1. CDR3 length equals 16 residues. Germline V gives CDR1 LNHDA, CDR2 SQIVND (reference sequence). Trimming removed 4 bases from V and 4 bases from J; junction bases left unmatched: 9. The DNA of the CDR3 is TGTGCCAGTAGTAAATTCCTGACAGGGGGCTTCACTGAAGCTTTCTTT. Amino acids: CASSKFLTGGFTEAFF.

The chain joins TRBV14 to TRBJ1-1, with D possibly TRBD1 on 5 matching bases. Germline CDR1 and CDR2: SGHDN and FVKESK. The V and J ends lost 3 bases and 1 base respectively, with 9 bases between them. The CDR3 has 14 amino acids. The CDR3 bases are TGTGCCAGCAGCCAGGGACTAGCGAACACTGAAGCTTTCTTT. It encodes CASSQGLANTEAFF.

The CDR3 coding sequence is TGTGCCAGCAGCTTGGTACAGGGGGAAAATCAGCCCCAGCATTTT. It specifies CASSLVQGENQPQHF. The V call is TRBV5-4, the J call TRBJ1-5; 8 positions match TRBD1. Germline trimming cut 0 bases from V and 4 bases from J; bases unmatched to any gene: 3. The germline V gene has CDR1 SGHNT and CDR2 YYREEE (reference sequence). This CDR3 comprises 15 residues.

This clone was counted only a few times. The chain employs TRBV24-1 and TRBJ2-7; D may be TRBD2 (5 bases). Germline values: CDR1 KGHDR, CDR2 SFDVKD. Trimming cost V 5 bases and J 2 bases, with 12 bases left between them. The CDR3 sequence is 14 residues long. CDR3 nucleotide sequence: TGTGCCACCAGTGTTCGACGGGGTACCTACGAGCAGTACTTC. This gives the protein CATSVRRGTYEQYF.

The rearrangement links TRBV4-2 to TRBJ2-1; perhaps TRBD1 as D (6 bases). This CDR3 contains 12 residues. The germline V gene encodes CDR1 LGHNA and CDR2 YNFKEQ. Trimming stripped 8 bases from V and 4 bases from J, with 9 bases between. This CDR3 is CASRTDYNEQFF. The CDR3 bases are TGTGCCAGCCGGACAGATTACAATGAGCAGTTCTTC.

V gene TRBV4-3 combines with J gene TRBJ2-2; 10 bases are shared with TRBD2. The J segment lost 5 bases and the V segment lost 0 bases, leaving 6 bases of the junction unmatched. Germline V gives CDR1 LGHNA, CDR2 YSLEER. The CDR3 is 17 residues long. The CDR3 nucleotides read TGCGCCAGCAGCCAAGATCAGCGGGGGGGCCGAACCGGGGAGCTGTTTTTT. It translates to CASSQDQRGGRTGELFF.

The CDR3 spells CASSLRGGATDTQYF. CDR3 DNA: TGTGCCAGCAGCCTCCGGGGGGGGGCCACAGATACGCAGTATTTT. The chain joins TRBV9 to TRBJ2-3; 8 bases match TRBD2. This CDR3 spans 15 amino acids. V shed 4 bases, J shed 2 bases, and the junction held 6 bases outside the gene matches. The germline V gene encodes CDR1 SGDLS and CDR2 YYNGEE.

The chain joins TRBV5-4 to TRBJ2-3, with 7 bases identical to TRBD2. Per germline, CDR1 SGHNT and CDR2 YYREEE (reference sequence). With 1 base clipped from V and 1 base from J, the junction kept 6 bases outside the gene matches. The CDR3 contains 16 residues. CDR3 DNA sequence: TGTGCCAGCAGCTTGAGGAGGGGAGGGGGCACAGATACGCAGTATTTT. Translating it yields CASSLRRGGGTDTQYF.

The chain uses TRBV4-1 and TRBJ2-7; 7 bases map to TRBD1. The CDR3 totals 16 residues. CDR1 is MGHRA, CDR2 YSYEKL, per germline. After removal of 0 bases from V and 4 bases from J, the junction contained 9 bases not matched to a gene. CDR3 DNA sequence: TGCGCCAGCAGCCAAGAGAGGGCCACAGGGGTGTACGAGCAGTACTTC. This codes for CASSQERATGVYEQYF.

The chain employs TRBV6-5 and TRBJ2-2, with D possibly matching TRBD1 (6 bases). The CDR3 length is 13 residues. Trimming took off 1 base at V and 6 bases at J, with 6 bases between the two ends. The germline CDR1 and CDR2 sequences are MNHEY and SVGAGI. This CDR3 reads CASSYYRAGELFF. DNA of the CDR3: TGTGCCAGCAGTTACTACAGGGCCGGGGAGCTGTTTTTT.

The CDR3 region has the DNA TGTGCCAGCAGCGTAGGAGGCAACGGGGGGTACAATGAGCAGTTCTTC. Encoded protein: CASSVGGNGGYNEQFF. The V call is TRBV9, the J call TRBJ2-1; TRBD2 matches at 7 bases. V was pared by 0 bases and J by 4 bases, with 7 bases of the junction left unmatched. Germline V lookup: CDR1 SGDLS, CDR2 YYNGEE. This CDR3 comprises 16 residues.